This TCR beta chain was captured in a study of blood T cell repertoires in COVID-19. Looking at the study overall: Samples representing acute and convalescent COVID-19 were sourced from the United States, Italy and Spain.

Clones were read by immunoSEQ multiplex PCR, and TCRdb kept only the in-frame ones, dropping some. The profile shows around 330,000 clones, around 89% of them singletons. Seattle enrolled patients during active infection and tracked them longitudinally. This CDR3 has 17 residues. Trimming shortened V by 0 bases and J by 1 base, and 13 bases separated the two germline ends. CDR1 is LNHNV and CDR2 is YYDKDF in the germline V gene (reference sequence). This sequence originates from a woman under 40 with COVID-19, enrolled during active disease. This rearrangement joins TRBV15 to TRBJ1-3, with D tentatively TRBD1 (5 bases). Sequenced sample: peripheral blood. DNA for the CDR3: TGTGCCACCAGCAGAGATCGGGCAGGGAAGTCTGGAAACACCATATATTTT. Translating gives CATSRDRAGKSGNTIYF. Full variable domain (outside the CDR3, taken from reference TRBV15 and TRBJ1-3): DAMVIQNPRYQVTQFGKPVTLSCSQTLNHNVMYWYQQKSSQAPKLLFHYYDKDFNNEADTPDNFQSRRPNTSFCFLDIRSPGLGDTAMYLCATSRDRAGKSGNTIYFGEGSWLTVV.